This T cell receptor beta chain originates from a study of T cells after posttransplantation cyclophosphamide. General study points: Donor CD8+ memory clones often dominated recipient blood repertoires at later times. TRB overlap between skin or GI tissue T cells and blood was limited.

The data were produced by immunoSEQ multiplex PCR, yet TCRdb's version contains in-frame clones alone and is incomplete. The profile shows approximately 2,800 clones, 74% of them singletons. The CDR3 runs to 13 residues. The germline V gene encodes CDR1 SNHLY and CDR2 FYNNEI. Trimming cost V 6 bases and J 2 bases; bases outside gene matches: 3. This clone was seen more than once but under ten times. Its antigen is unknown. The sequenced sample consisted of PBMCs. J is TRBJ2-7 and V is TRBV2, with TRBD1 matching 8 bases. The origin of this receptor is a man aged 25-45 years with a blood cancer, CMV-positive, and with a related stem cell donor. The CDR3 loop reads CASRKTGAYEQYF. The CDR3 bases are TGTGCCAGCAGAAAGACAGGGGCCTACGAGCAGTACTTC.